This T cell receptor (beta chain) was profiled in a study of OX40 agonist ivuxolimab in advanced cancers. Study-level background: Cancers in dose escalation were hepatocellular, melanoma, renal cell and head and neck. Of the participants, roughly 40% had some prior anti-PD-1, anti-PD-L1 or anti-CTLA-4 therapy, which was allowed.

The table came from immunoSEQ multiplex PCR; TCRdb's copy has only in-frame clones and leaves some out. The sample includes about 90,000 clones, 91% seen only once; the top ten take about 8.5%. Trimming took 4 bases from V and 0 from J, leaving 9 bases between them. In germline, CDR1 is MGHRA, CDR2 YSYEKL. This CDR3 has 14 residues. This clone is a singleton in its sample. The antigen remains unidentified. Study findings and constraints: Expanded clones were, on average, more numerous in CD8+ T cells than in CD4+.

V usage is TRBV4-1 and J usage is TRBJ1-1, with a tentative D call TRBD1 (6 bases). This TCR was recovered from an adult with an advanced solid tumor such as melanoma, head and neck, liver or kidney cancer. This sample comprised CD4+ or CD8+ T cells sorted from blood, obtained in a trial of the OX40 agonist ivuxolimab. The CDR3: CASSLQGLNTEAFF. DNA for the CDR3: TGCGCCAGCAGCCTACAGGGCCTGAACACTGAAGCTTTCTTT.